Following are 17 T cell receptor beta chains from one sample sequenced in a study of cytomegalovirus exposure and HLA in healthy donors. Primers included in the PCR were 60 Vbeta and 13 Jbeta primers. Method: immunoSEQ multiplex PCR; TCRdb's copy keeps in-frame clones and lacks some. There are some 150,000 clones in the sample; 80% to 90% occur only once, and about 0.8% lies in the top ten. Material: PBMCs. The source is a woman under 30 in good health and CMV-seronegative.

This chain links TRBV7-2 with TRBJ2-1; 9 positions agree with TRBD2. CDR3 length: 15 amino acids. Germline-derived CDR1 and CDR2 are SGHTA and FQGNSA. V shed 5 bases and J 3 bases; nucleotides not matched to a gene: 5. In nucleotides, the CDR3 is TGTGCCAGCAGCCCGCTAGCGGGGAACTACAATGAGCAGTTCTTC. As protein: CASSPLAGNYNEQFF.

As for this clone: The sample carries other DNA sequences with the same CDR3. The rearrangement links TRBV18 to TRBJ2-3; no definite D call. Deletions cut 1 base from V and 0 bases from J, with 5 bases between. Germline CDR1 KGHSH, CDR2 LQKENI. This CDR3 has 14 residues. The CDR3 loop reads CASSPRQSTDTQYF. The DNA of the CDR3 is TGTGCCAGCTCACCACGGCAGAGCACAGATACGCAGTATTTT.

The chain employs TRBV6-6 and TRBJ1-6, with 8 bases matching TRBD1. The CDR3 is made up of 15 amino acids. V was pared by 6 bases and J by 6 bases, with 7 bases of the junction left unmatched. Per the germline V gene, CDR1 is MNHNY and CDR2 is SVGAGI (reference sequence). The CDR3 nucleotides are TGTGCCAGCAGCTTCCGGGGACAGGCTAATTCACCCCTCCACTTT. Translation gives CASSFRGQANSPLHF.

This chain links TRBV19 with TRBJ2-3; D call uncertain. The germline V gene encodes CDR1 LNHDA and CDR2 SQIVND (reference sequence). The V end was cut by 6 bases, the J end by 2 bases, with 3 bases between. This CDR3 region has 11 residues. CDR3 protein: CASSLTDTQYF. CDR3 DNA sequence: TGTGCCAGTAGCCTCACAGATACGCAGTATTTT.

CDR3 region: CASSLVGSMPYEQYF. The CDR3 DNA reads as TGTGCCAGCAGCTTAGTCGGGTCCATGCCCTACGAGCAGTACTTC. The V and J genes are TRBV11-3 and TRBJ2-7; unclear D gene. This CDR3 spans 15 amino acids. Trimming took 1 base from V and 2 from J, leaving 12 bases between them. CDR1 and CDR2 (germline): SGHNT, YENEEA.

The rearrangement links TRBV6-4 to TRBJ1-1; TRBD1 agrees at 7 bases. This CDR3 is 19 amino acids long. The germline V gene encodes CDR1 MRHNA and CDR2 SNTAGT. V was clipped by 4 bases and J by 3 bases; unmatched bases: 20. CDR3 protein: CASSGEGARPQVGYTEAFF. DNA of the CDR3: TGTGCCAGCAGTGGCGAGGGGGCGCGGCCGCAGGTTGGCTACACTGAAGCTTTCTTT.

This chain links TRBV19 with TRBJ2-7; 7 nucleotides line up with TRBD1. CDR1 and CDR2 from the germline V gene are LNHDA and SQIVND (reference sequence). The CDR3 spans 14 residues. After removal of 3 bases from V and 2 bases from J, the junction contained 4 bases not matched to a gene. CDR3 loop: CASSMQGVTYEQYF. The CDR3 DNA sequence: TGTGCCAGTAGTATGCAGGGGGTTACCTACGAGCAGTACTTC. Full variable domain (rest looked up from reference TRBV19 and TRBJ2-7): DGGITQSPKYLFRKEGQNVTLSCEQNLNHDAMYWYRQDPGQGLRLIYYSQIVNDFQKGDIAEGYSVSREKKESFPLTVTSAQKNPTAFYLCASSMQGVTYEQYFGPGTRLTVT.

This clone was recorded once. V is TRBV27 and J is TRBJ2-1; D not certain. With 6 bases removed from V and 9 bases from J, the gap between germline ends came to 12 bases. Germline V gene lookup returns CDR1 MNHEY and CDR2 SMNVEV (reference sequence). The CDR3 sequence is 12 residues long. Written as DNA, the CDR3 is TGTGCCAGCAGCTTCCCAAGAGGTGAGCAGTTCTTC. This gives the protein CASSFPRGEQFF.

CDR3 nucleotide sequence: TGTGCCAGCAAAACTTACCGGGGCTCCTACGAGCAGTACTTC. Amino acids: CASKTYRGSYEQYF. The chain has TRBV6-1 and TRBJ2-7, with D possibly matching TRBD2 (5 bases). The CDR3 covers 14 residues. Per germline, CDR1 MNHNS and CDR2 SASEGT. V was pared by 7 bases and J by 0 bases, with 13 bases between.

This chain joins TRBV6-6 and TRBJ2-7; D is perhaps TRBD1 (6 bases). The germline gives CDR1 MNHNY, CDR2 SVGAGI (reference sequence). The germline V and J ends were trimmed by 6 bases and 5 bases, with 17 bases remaining between them. CDR3 size: 14 residues. This chain's CDR3 is CASSQARTADEQYF. For the CDR3, the DNA is TGTGCCAGCAGCCAAGCCCGGACAGCGGACGAGCAGTACTTC.

The genes are TRBV5-4 and TRBJ2-3; 8 positions match TRBD2. The CDR3 length is 16 residues. Germline CDR1 reads SGHNT; CDR2 reads YYREEE (reference sequence). After removal of 4 bases from V and 7 bases from J, the junction contained 14 bases not matched to a gene. CDR3 region: CASSPTAGVFTYTQYF. Here the CDR3 DNA reads TGTGCCAGCAGCCCAACAGCGGGAGTGTTTACGTATACGCAGTATTTT.

The chain uses TRBV9 and TRBJ2-1; 13 bases line up with TRBD2. Germline V gene lookup returns CDR1 SGDLS and CDR2 YYNGEE. Losses at the gene ends were 4 bases for V and 4 bases for J; bases not matched to a gene: 2. The CDR3 totals 15 residues. The CDR3: CASSSTSGGYNEQFF. CDR3 bases: TGTGCCAGCAGCTCGACTAGCGGGGGGTACAATGAGCAGTTCTTC.

This clone was seen only a few times. The chain employs TRBV11-2 and TRBJ2-2, with 12 bases fitting TRBD2. CDR1 and CDR2 (germline): SGHAT, FQNNGV. The CDR3 has 17 amino acids. The V and J ends lost 5 bases and 7 bases, in that order; junction bases with no gene match: 11. The CDR3 loop reads CASSRTTSGRRGGELFF. In nucleotides, the CDR3 is TGTGCCAGCAGCCGAACGACTAGCGGGAGAAGGGGCGGGGAGCTGTTTTTT.

This sequence joins TRBV11-3 and TRBJ2-1; TRBD2 agrees at 12 bases. In germline, CDR1 is SGHNT, CDR2 YENEEA. V was clipped by 4 bases and J by 4 bases; unmatched bases: 2. The CDR3 runs 15 residues. The CDR3 DNA is TGTGCCAGCAGCTCTGGGACTAGCGGGTACAATGAGCAGTTCTTC. Its translation is CASSSGTSGYNEQFF.

This clone has more than one count but fewer than ten. This sequence joins TRBV5-1 and TRBJ2-1, with 8 bases that match TRBD1. This CDR3 has 15 residues. Germline V gene lookup returns CDR1 SGHRS and CDR2 YFSETQ. V shed 4 bases and J 5 bases; nucleotides not matched to a gene: 8. The CDR3 region is CASSKIGQGDNEQFF. The CDR3 coding sequence is TGCGCCAGCAGCAAAATAGGACAGGGAGACAATGAGCAGTTCTTC.

This clone was seen a handful of times. V usage is TRBV7-9 and J usage is TRBJ1-4; 9 bases fit TRBD1. The CDR3 consists of 14 residues. Looked up from germline, CDR1 is SEHNR and CDR2 is FQNEAQ (reference sequence). V lost 1 base to trimming and J lost 10 bases; unmatched junction nucleotides: 4. The CDR3 DNA reads TGTGCCAGCAGCTTAGACCTGGACAGGGGAAAACTGTTTTTT. This gives the protein CASSLDLDRGKLFF.

This chain links TRBV7-8 with TRBJ2-3; 7 bases fit TRBD1. Trimming cost V 5 bases and J 2 bases; bases outside gene matches: 7. The CDR3 totals 15 residues. Germline V gives CDR1 SGHVS, CDR2 FQNEAQ. The CDR3 DNA reads TGTGCCAGCAGCCGGACAGGTCCCCCCACAGATACGCAGTATTTT. Translating it yields CASSRTGPPTDTQYF.